This note documents a single TCR beta chain sequence. Its binding antigen is unknown. No qualities accompany the bases; no much larger clone lies one base away. Separate from the approximately 700-subject first cohort, the validation cohort of roughly 130 subjects was the group to which the donors belonged. Libraries were made using the immunoSEQ multiplex PCR assay. On the authors' methods: A statistical classification framework was built to diagnose cytomegalovirus status from the catalog of TCR beta chain sequences. TCRdb stores this immuneACCESS table with in-frame sequences only. Part of the clones is absent; in the studies checked, under half of the shortfall reflects unresolved V genes, and no reason is known for the rest. V, J and clone size reflect that table, while D and trimming were determined from the DNA. The sample table shows about 74,000 clones, and 94% are seen once. 1.5% to 2% of the sample lies in the top ten.

This record comes from a study of cytomegalovirus exposure and HLA in healthy donors (dated by TCRdb to about 2017). Regarding the complete study: The roughly 670 repertoires of the first cohort and the roughly 110 validation repertoires were produced on the same platform, according to a later analysis. In addition to the first cohort of 666 subjects, a separate validation cohort of 120 different subjects was used. The study aimed to test whether cataloging public T cell receptors could reveal signatures of past pathogen exposure. High-throughput TCR immunosequencing, statistical association of individual TCRs with disease status, and machine learning were combined to predict cytomegalovirus infection status. Points the paper makes about the study in general: In a later analysis, TCRs clustered in the first cohort were found to also tend to co-occur in the 110 or so validation repertoires, with approximately 93% of cluster scores above 0. A few of the identified cytomegalovirus-associated TCR beta chains were confirmed in vitro to be specific for cytomegalovirus antigens. Most TCR sequences were observed very rarely across donors, whereas some public TCRs were present in many individuals. The classifier was reported to diagnose cytomegalovirus status with high specificity and sensitivity in both the original cohort and the validation cohort. The study gave a list of 150 to 200 TCR beta chains associated with cytomegalovirus. A later analysis had no HLA typing for the validation cohort, so co-occurrence there was scored across all 110 or so repertoires. The authors suggested that the approach could potentially be generalized to other disease states and immunological phenotypes.

CDR1 and CDR2, per the germline V gene, are MNHNS and SASEGT. Trimming takes 1 base off V and 4 bases off J; junction bases not matched to a gene: 5. The CDR3, cysteine through phenylalanine, is 15 amino acids long. The retained sequence is limited to the CDR3, 45 bases, with the frame set at the first base. Sequencing was carried out using PBMCs. The rearranged segments are TRBV6-1 and TRBJ2-7; 9 bases in the middle match TRBD2. The receptor's source is a woman aged 18-35 years in good health and CMV-seropositive. The CDR3: CASSEVIAGAYEQYF. In nucleotide form, the sequence is TGTGCCAGCAGTGAAGTAATAGCGGGAGCTTACGAGCAGTACTTC.